This T cell receptor (beta chain) was recovered during a study of CD8 T cells in Susac syndrome. The CD8+ and CD4+ T cells were isolated magnetically using a negative isolation approach, whereas the TEMRA cells were enriched by FACS. When the RNA was reverse transcribed, random hexamers were used with an input of roughly 0.45 to 1 ug. The TCR beta CDR3 was amplified by immunoSEQ multiplex PCR across 54 Vbeta, 13 Jbeta. TCRdb processed the immunoSEQ multiplex PCR reads anew with MiXCR; each CDR3 protein has one entry. The sample lists tens of thousands of distinct CDR3 sequences; around 92% were seen once. CDR3 length equals 17 residues. CDR1 is LGHNA and CDR2 is YSLEER in the germline V gene. V lost 1 base and J 2 bases, leaving 17 bases between the germline ends.

The genes are TRBV4-3 and TRBJ1-2, with D unresolved. The receptor's source is a human donor in good health. The sample was CD8+ T cells from PBMCs. Here the CDR3 DNA reads TGCGCCAGCAGCCAAGTTGGTGCGGCAGCCCTAAACTATGGCTACACCTTC. Translated, it gives CASSQVGAAALNYGYTF.